The 15 T cell receptor beta chains reported below all come from one sample, sequenced in a study of blood T cell repertoires in COVID-19. Sequencing used immunoSEQ multiplex PCR; TCRdb keeps in-frame clones, though not all of them. Of about 230,000 clones listed, around 85% are singletons. Sample: peripheral blood. The receptors derive from a man over 45 with COVID-19, enrolled during active disease.

This rearrangement joins TRBV9 to TRBJ2-5, with a possible D match to TRBD2 (6 bases). V dropped 0 bases and J dropped 5 bases, with 14 bases sitting between them. The CDR3 runs to 15 residues. Germline V gene sequence: CDR1 SGDLS, CDR2 YYNGEE. In DNA, the CDR3 is TGTGCCAGCAGCGTAGATCGGGGGACCGGGGAGACCCAGTACTTC. This codes for CASSVDRGTGETQYF.

The chain recombines TRBV5-1 with TRBJ1-2; 9 bases agree with TRBD1. The J segment lost 7 bases and the V segment lost 4 bases, leaving 8 bases of the junction unmatched. Germline V lookup: CDR1 SGHRS, CDR2 YFSETQ. The CDR3 consists of 14 residues. Written as DNA, the CDR3 is TGCGCCAGCAGCGTAGAAAGGACAGGGGCTGGCTACACCTTC. This sequence encodes CASSVERTGAGYTF. Variable domain in full (rest from reference TRBV5-1 and TRBJ1-2): KAGVTQTPRYLIKTRGQQVTLSCSPISGHRSVSWYQQTPGQGLQFLFEYFSETQRNKGNFPGRFSGRQFSNSRSEMNVSTLELGDSALYLCASSVERTGAGYTFGSGTRLTVV.

The V gene is TRBV28, the J gene TRBJ2-7; D is uncertain. Germline CDR1 is MDHEN and CDR2 is SYDVKM. CDR3 length: 15 residues. V lost 6 bases and J 6 bases, leaving 21 bases between the germline ends. CDR3 in amino acids: CASSPVFSAGSEQYF. The CDR3 coding sequence is TGTGCCAGCAGCCCCGTTTTTTCCGCTGGTAGCGAGCAGTACTTC. Variable domain in full (rest from reference TRBV28 and TRBJ2-7): DVKVTQSSRYLVKRTGEKVFLECVQDMDHENMFWYRQDPGLGLRLIYFSYDVKMKEKGDIPEGYSVSREKKERFSLILESASTNQTSMYLCASSPVFSAGSEQYFGPGTRLTVT.

This rearrangement joins TRBV9 to TRBJ2-6; D not certain. CDR3 length equals 14 residues. The V end was cut by 1 base, the J end by 2 bases, with 4 bases between. CDR1 and CDR2 (germline): SGDLS, YYNGEE. CDR3 nucleotide sequence: TGTGCCAGCAGCGTATCTGCTGGGGCCAACGTCCTGACTTTC. It specifies CASSVSAGANVLTF.

This chain uses TRBV24-1 with TRBJ2-5, with TRBD2 as a possible D gene (6 bases). The CDR3 extends over 15 amino acids. V shed 6 bases and J shed 1 base, with 14 bases lying between them. Per germline, CDR1 KGHDR and CDR2 SFDVKD. CDR3 DNA: TGTGCCACCAGTAGTCGCCTAGCGTTCCAAGAGACCCAGTACTTC. This sequence encodes CATSSRLAFQETQYF.

The V and J genes are TRBV6-6 and TRBJ1-6, with TRBD1 as a possible D gene (6 bases). The CDR3 is made up of 15 amino acids. Germline CDR1 and CDR2: MNHNY and SVGAGI (reference sequence). V was cut by 6 bases and J by 7 bases, with 16 bases left in between. The CDR3 DNA reads as TGTGCCAGCAGCCTAACAGGGCCTCAAAATTCACCCCTCCACTTT. As protein: CASSLTGPQNSPLHF.

The chain joins TRBV4-1 to TRBJ1-5; 12 bases fit TRBD1. CDR1 and CDR2 (germline): MGHRA, YSYEKL. The CDR3 has 19 amino acids. Germline trimming cut 4 bases from V and 0 bases from J; bases unmatched to any gene: 10. The CDR3 reads CASSLGTGGEGYSNQPQHF. Here the CDR3 DNA reads TGCGCCAGCAGCCTAGGGACAGGGGGCGAGGGGTATAGCAATCAGCCCCAGCATTTT.

This clone has a handful of counts. V and J are TRBV5-1 and TRBJ2-2; tentative D call: TRBD2 (6 bases). The CDR3 length is 14 residues. V was clipped by 4 bases and J by 4 bases, with 11 bases between them. Per the germline V gene, CDR1 is SGHRS and CDR2 is YFSETQ. This CDR3 is CASSPGLITGELFF. Written as DNA, the CDR3 is TGCGCCAGCAGCCCGGGACTCATCACCGGGGAGCTGTTTTTT.

J is TRBJ2-4 and V is TRBV7-2; TRBD2 might be the D (5 bases). With 2 bases removed from V and 0 bases from J, the gap between germline ends came to 11 bases. Germline V lookup: CDR1 SGHTA, CDR2 FQGNSA. The CDR3 totals 16 residues. CDR3 coding DNA: TGTGCCAGCAGCTTATCGGTGCGGGTAGCCAAAAACATTCAGTACTTC. Amino acids: CASSLSVRVAKNIQYF.

The V call is TRBV7-2, the J call TRBJ1-2, with TRBD1 matching over 11 bases. The CDR3 has 15 amino acids. Germline-derived CDR1 and CDR2 are SGHTA and FQGNSA. V was clipped by 3 bases and J by 8 bases; unmatched bases: 8. CDR3: CASSFDGQGARGYTF. The CDR3 nucleotides are TGTGCCAGCAGCTTCGACGGACAGGGGGCGCGAGGCTACACCTTC.

This clone was counted only a few times. CDR3 amino acids: CASSLDRGGSTDTQYF. In nucleotides, the CDR3 is TGTGCCAGCAGCTTAGATCGGGGTGGTAGCACAGATACGCAGTATTTT. This sequence joins TRBV7-9 and TRBJ2-3, with D possibly being TRBD2 (5 bases). Germline V gene sequence: CDR1 SEHNR, CDR2 FQNEAQ (reference sequence). There are 16 residues in the CDR3. V was trimmed by 1 base and J by 0 bases, leaving 11 bases between them. Full variable domain (outside the CDR3, taken from reference TRBV7-9 and TRBJ2-3): DTGVSQNPRHKITKRGQNVTFRCDPISEHNRLYWYRQTLGQGPEFLTYFQNEAQLEKSRLLSDRFSAERPKGSFSTLEIQRTEQGDSAMYLCASSLDRGGSTDTQYFGPGTRLTVL.

CDR3 sequence (DNA): TGTGCCAGCAGCTTAGTGCTAGCGGGGGAACGGCGGGGAGATACGCAGTATTTT. It translates to CASSLVLAGERRGDTQYF. The chain is built from TRBV11-2 and TRBJ2-3; 10 bases align to TRBD2. Germline loops: CDR1 SGHAT, CDR2 FQNNGV. The CDR3 has 18 amino acids. With V trimmed by 1 base and J by 5 bases, 12 bases remained unmatched.

V usage is TRBV11-1 and J usage is TRBJ2-7, with 7 positions matching TRBD1. This CDR3 is 13 amino acids long. The trim removed 3 bases at V and 4 bases at J, leaving 3 bases unmatched. CDR1 and CDR2 from the germline V gene are SGHAT and FQDESV (reference sequence). The CDR3 region is CASSLWTGYEQYF. Here the CDR3 DNA reads TGTGCCAGCAGCTTGTGGACAGGTTACGAGCAGTACTTC.

Details on this clone: The same CDR3 can be traced to other DNA sequences in this sample. V usage is TRBV11-2 and J usage is TRBJ2-1, with TRBD2 identical over 7 bases. Trimming cost V 1 base and J 6 bases; bases outside gene matches: 3. Looked up from germline, CDR1 is SGHAT and CDR2 is FQNNGV. This CDR3 comprises 14 residues. The chain's CDR3 is CASSLAGGPNEQFF. In DNA, the CDR3 is TGTGCCAGCAGCTTAGCGGGGGGACCCAATGAGCAGTTCTTC.

As to this clone: Other DNA sequences in the sample encode the same CDR3. V usage is TRBV27 and J usage is TRBJ2-3, with D possibly being TRBD2 (7 bases). Trimming cost V 2 bases and J 2 bases, with 8 bases left between them. In germline, CDR1 is MNHEY, CDR2 SMNVEV (reference sequence). The CDR3 has 14 residues. Written as DNA, the CDR3 is TGTGCCAGCAGTTTAGCGGGGGCCACAGATACGCAGTATTTT. This sequence encodes CASSLAGATDTQYF.